This record looks at one TCR beta chain sequence and its context. The data originate from a study of technical replicates of blood from several donors. Deletions cut 2 bases from V and 1 base from J, with 18 bases between. CDR3 length equals 17 residues. Germline V gene data show CDR1 as SEHNR and CDR2 as FQNEAQ (reference sequence). Profiling relied on immunoSEQ multiplex PCR, and the TCRdb table lists in-frame clones only, not all of them. This repertoire shows over 70,000 clones, just under 97% found once; its top ten account for around 0.22%. This chain uses TRBV7-9 with TRBJ2-7; D is unresolved. This TCR was sampled from a human donor in good health. The sequenced sample consisted of T cells isolated from PBMCs. The CDR3 reads CASSLFDYSNKSYEQYF. The DNA of the CDR3 is TGTGCCAGCAGCTTATTTGATTACAGCAACAAATCCTACGAGCAGTACTTC.